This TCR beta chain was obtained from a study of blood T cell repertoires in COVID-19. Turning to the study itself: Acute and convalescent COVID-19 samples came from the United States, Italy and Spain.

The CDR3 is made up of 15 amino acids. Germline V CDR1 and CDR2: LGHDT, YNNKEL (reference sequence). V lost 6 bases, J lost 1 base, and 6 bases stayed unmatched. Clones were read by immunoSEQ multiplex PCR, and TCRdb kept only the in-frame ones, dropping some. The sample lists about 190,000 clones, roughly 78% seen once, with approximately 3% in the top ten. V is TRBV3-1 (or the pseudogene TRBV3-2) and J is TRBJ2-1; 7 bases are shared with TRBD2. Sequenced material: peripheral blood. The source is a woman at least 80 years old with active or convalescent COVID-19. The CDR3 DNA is TGTGCCAGCAGAAAAAGCGGGGTGTCCTACAATGAGCAGTTCTTC. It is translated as CASRKSGVSYNEQFF.